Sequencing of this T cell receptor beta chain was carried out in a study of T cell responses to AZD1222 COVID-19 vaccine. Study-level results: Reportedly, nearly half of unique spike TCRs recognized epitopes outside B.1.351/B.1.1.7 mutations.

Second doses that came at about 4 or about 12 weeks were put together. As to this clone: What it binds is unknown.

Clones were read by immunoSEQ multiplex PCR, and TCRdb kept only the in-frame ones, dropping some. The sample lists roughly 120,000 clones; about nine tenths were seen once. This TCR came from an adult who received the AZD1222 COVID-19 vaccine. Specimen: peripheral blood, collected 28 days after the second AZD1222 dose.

The CDR3 region has the DNA TGTGCCAGCAATCAGGGTGCCGTGATGGAGACCCAGTACTTC. This sequence encodes CASNQGAVMETQYF. The chain employs TRBV2 and TRBJ2-5; perhaps TRBD1 as D (5 bases). Germline lookup yields CDR1 SNHLY and CDR2 FYNNEI. This CDR3 has 14 residues. V was clipped by 7 bases and J by 5 bases, with 17 bases between them.